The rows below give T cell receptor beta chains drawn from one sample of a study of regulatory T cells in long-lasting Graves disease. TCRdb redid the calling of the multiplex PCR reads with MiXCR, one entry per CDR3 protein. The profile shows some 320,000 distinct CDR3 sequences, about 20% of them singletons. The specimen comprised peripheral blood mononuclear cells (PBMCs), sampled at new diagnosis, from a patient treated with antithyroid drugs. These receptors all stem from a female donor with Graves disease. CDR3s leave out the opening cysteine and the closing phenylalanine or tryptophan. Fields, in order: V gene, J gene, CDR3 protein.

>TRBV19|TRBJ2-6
ASSTGVRSGANVLT
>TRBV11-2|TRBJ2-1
ASSWRGSGRANEQF
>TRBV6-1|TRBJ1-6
ASGRGNSPLH
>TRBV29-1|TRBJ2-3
SVGGLGGLSTDTQY
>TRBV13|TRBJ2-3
ASSLSGTSGRTDTQY
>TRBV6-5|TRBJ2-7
ASSFPLAGRSYEQY
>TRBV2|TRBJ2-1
ASRGLGSYNEQL
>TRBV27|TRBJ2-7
ASTTPPREQY
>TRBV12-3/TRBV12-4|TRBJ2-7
ASSLMTEQY
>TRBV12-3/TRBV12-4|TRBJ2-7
ASSLVVPYEQY
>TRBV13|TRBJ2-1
ASSFGRTRREQF
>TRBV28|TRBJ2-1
ASSLIPGLAEPYNEQF
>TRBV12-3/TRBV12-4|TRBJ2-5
ASSLDIPRGTQY
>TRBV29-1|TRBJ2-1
SVLGLLSRNEQF
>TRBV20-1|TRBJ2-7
SARATDTYEQY
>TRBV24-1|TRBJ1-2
ATSDSRQGLNYGYT
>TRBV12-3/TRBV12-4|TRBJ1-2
ASSLVPRALNYGYT
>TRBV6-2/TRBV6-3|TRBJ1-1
ASIPWVSTEAF
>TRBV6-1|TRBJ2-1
ASSSPRGGRDEQF
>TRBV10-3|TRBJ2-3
APRGTGLAGALSTDTQY
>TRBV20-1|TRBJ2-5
SARGVASGGYQETQY
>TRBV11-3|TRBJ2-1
ASSLEAGLYNEQF
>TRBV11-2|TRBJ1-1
ASSLDNWVNTEAF
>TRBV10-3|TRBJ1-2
AISGWAPQDSFYGYT
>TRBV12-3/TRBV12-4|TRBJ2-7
ASSLAPQASGRAPYEQY
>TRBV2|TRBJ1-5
ASSARQVSNQPQH
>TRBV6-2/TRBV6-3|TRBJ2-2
ASSYNREFTGELF
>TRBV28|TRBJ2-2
ASSPSEAGDTGELF
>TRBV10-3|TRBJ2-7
AIRPDRIAYEQY
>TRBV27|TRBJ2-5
ASSSPGLAATKRKTQY
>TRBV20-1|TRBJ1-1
SASEGTEAF
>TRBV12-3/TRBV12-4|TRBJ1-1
ATGWGGTEAF
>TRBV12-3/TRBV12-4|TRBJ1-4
ASSFSNEKLF
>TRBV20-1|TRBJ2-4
SALGEAKNIQY
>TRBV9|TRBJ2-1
ASSARLAGFNEQF
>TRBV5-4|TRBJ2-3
ASNRETSTDTQY
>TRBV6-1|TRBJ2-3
ASSEGLRGRSTDTQY
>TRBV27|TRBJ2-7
ASSFNTDKVQY
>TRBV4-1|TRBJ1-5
ASSQDPGTYSNQPQH
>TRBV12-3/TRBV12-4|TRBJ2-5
ASRRDSEETQY
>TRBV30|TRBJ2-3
AWTAPTTRVAEDTQY
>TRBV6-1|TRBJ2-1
ASTFSGGGNEQF
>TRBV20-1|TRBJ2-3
SARGVVGLPDTQY
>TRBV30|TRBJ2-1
ACQQGLVVNNEQF
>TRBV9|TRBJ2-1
ASSVVTLAGGSNEQF
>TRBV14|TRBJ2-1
ASSRRLTDNEQF
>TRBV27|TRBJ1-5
ASSNPWGNQPQH
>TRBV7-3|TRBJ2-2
ASSLKEGRELF
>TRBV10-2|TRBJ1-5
ASSGGGGNQPQH
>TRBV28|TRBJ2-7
ASSRDRGHRDYEQY
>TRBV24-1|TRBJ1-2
ATSDLDGLGYT
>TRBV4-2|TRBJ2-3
ASSQDPGGPSTDTQY